Below, 3 T cell receptor beta chains from the same sample are listed, as sequenced in a study of blood T cell repertoires in COVID-19 (dated by TCRdb to the early 2020s). Receptor libraries were prepared by the immunoSEQ multiplex PCR assay. TCRdb retrieved this table from immuneACCESS and kept in-frame rearrangements only. Not all clones are present; in checked studies, unresolved V genes account for under half, and no reason is known for the remainder. This sample comprises a few hundred thousand clones, 85% to 90% of them detected only once. More than 3.5% of the sample is in the top ten clones. Sequenced input: PBMCs or T cells enriched from blood (not recorded which). These receptors were obtained from a woman aged 25 to 39 who had recovered from COVID-19.

The genes are TRBV9 and TRBJ2-2, with D maybe TRBD2 (5 bases). Trimming stripped 0 bases from V and 7 bases from J, with 13 bases between. The CDR3 runs 15 residues. CDR1 is SGDLS, CDR2 YYNGEE, per germline. The CDR3 DNA reads as TGTGCCAGCAGCGTAGATGGTAGCCGGGGCGGGGAGCTGTTTTTT. Its translation: CASSVDGSRGGELFF. Together with reference TRBV9 and TRBJ2-2, the CDR3 gives the full variable domain: DSGVTQTPKHLITATGQRVTLRCSPRSGDLSVYWYQQSLDQGLQFLIQYYNGEERAKGNILERFSAQQFPDLHSELNLSSLELGDSALYFCASSVDGSRGGELFFGEGSRLTVL.

V gene TRBV6-5 combines with J gene TRBJ2-7; 11 nucleotides agree with TRBD2. The CDR3 runs 15 residues. CDR1 is MNHEY, CDR2 SVGAGI, per germline. Trimming cost V 4 bases and J 3 bases; bases outside gene matches: 5. CDR3 sequence reads: CASSSILAGGYEQYF. The DNA of the CDR3 is TGTGCCAGCAGTTCCATTCTAGCGGGAGGCTACGAGCAGTACTTC.

The V call is TRBV10-1, the J call TRBJ1-5; D is perhaps TRBD1 (6 bases). Trimming left V 7 bases short and J 1 base short, with 26 bases between. This CDR3 has 19 residues. The germline V gene has CDR1 WNHNN and CDR2 SYGVQD (reference sequence). This chain's CDR3 is CASNKSSTGRSGSNQPQHF. The CDR3 region has the DNA TGCGCCAGCAATAAGTCATCTACAGGGCGGAGTGGAAGCAATCAGCCCCAGCATTTT.